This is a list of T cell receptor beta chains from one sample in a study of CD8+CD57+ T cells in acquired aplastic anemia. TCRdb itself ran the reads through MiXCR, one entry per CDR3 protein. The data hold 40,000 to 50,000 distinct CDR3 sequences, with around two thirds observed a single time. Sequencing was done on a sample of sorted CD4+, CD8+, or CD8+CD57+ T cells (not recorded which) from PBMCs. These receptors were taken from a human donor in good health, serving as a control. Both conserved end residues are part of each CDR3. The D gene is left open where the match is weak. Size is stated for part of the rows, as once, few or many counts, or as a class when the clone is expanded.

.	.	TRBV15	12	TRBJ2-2	TGTACCAGGATGGCAGCCACCGGGGAGCTGTTTTTT	CTRMAATGELFF
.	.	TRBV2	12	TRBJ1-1	TGTGCCAGCAGTGGGGGGGCCCCTGAAGCTTTCTTT	CASSGGAPEAFF
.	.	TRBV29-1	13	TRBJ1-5	TGCAGCGCCGGCCCGGATAGCAATCAGCCCCAGCATTTT	CSAGPDSNQPQHF
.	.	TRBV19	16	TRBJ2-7	TGTGCCAGTAGCGAAAGGGTAAGGGGCACACCCTACGAGCAGTACTTC	CASSERVRGTPYEQYF
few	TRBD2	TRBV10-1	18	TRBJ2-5	TGCGCCAGCAGTGAGGGATGCGGGAGGGCCCGCCAGGGGGAGACCCAGTACTTC	CASSEGCGRARQGETQYF
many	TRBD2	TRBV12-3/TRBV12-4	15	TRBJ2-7	TGTGCCAGCAGTTTATTCGGGGGGAGTTTCTACGAGCAGTACTTC	CASSLFGGSFYEQYF
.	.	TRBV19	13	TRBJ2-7	TGTGCCAGTGCGCGGGGACCGGGCTACGAGCAGTACTTC	CASARGPGYEQYF
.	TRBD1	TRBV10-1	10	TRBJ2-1	TGCGCCAGCACCTACAGGGGGCAGTTCTTC	CASTYRGQFF
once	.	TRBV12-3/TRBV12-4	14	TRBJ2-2	TGTGCCAGCAGTTCCCCTACATACACCGGGGAGCTGTTTTTT	CASSSPTYTGELFF
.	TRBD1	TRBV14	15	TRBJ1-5	TGTGCCAGCAGCCTGGACAGGGTCGGGGATCAGCCCCAGCACTTT	CASSLDRVGDQPQHF
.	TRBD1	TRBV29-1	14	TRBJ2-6	TGCAGCTTTGGACAGGGGGACGGGGCCAACGTCCTGACTTTC	CSFGQGDGANVLTF
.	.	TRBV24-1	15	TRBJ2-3	TGTGCCAGCAGTTTTCCCAGGGGAGGCACAGATACGCAGTATTTT	CASSFPRGGTDTQYF
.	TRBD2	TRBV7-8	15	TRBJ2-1	TGTGCCAGCAGCCCGACTAGCGGGGGGGGGTATGAGCAGTTCTTC	CASSPTSGGGYEQFF
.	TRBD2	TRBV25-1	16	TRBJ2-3	TGTGCCAGCAGTCCCCGTCCGGGACTAGCCACAGATACGCAGTATTTT	CASSPRPGLATDTQYF
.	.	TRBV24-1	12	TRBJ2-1	TGTGCCACCAGTGATCGACAGTATTTTCAGTTCTTC	CATSDRQYFQFF
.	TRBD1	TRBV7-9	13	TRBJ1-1	TGTGCCTGCAGCCGACAGGGGAACACTGAAGCTTTCTTT	CACSRQGNTEAFF
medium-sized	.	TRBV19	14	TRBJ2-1	TGTGCCAGTAGTATCGGTCGCCTACAAGGTGAGCAGTTCTTC	CASSIGRLQGEQFF
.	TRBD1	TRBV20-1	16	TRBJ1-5	TGCAGTGCAACGACAGGGGAGGGCTTTGGCAATCAGCCCCAGCATTTT	CSATTGEGFGNQPQHF
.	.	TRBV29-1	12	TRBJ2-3	TGCAGCGTTGAGGAGGGGGCAGATACGCAGTATTTT	CSVEEGADTQYF
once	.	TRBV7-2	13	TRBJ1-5	TGTGCCAGCAGCCACCGGGACGCTCAGCCCCAGCATTTT	CASSHRDAQPQHF
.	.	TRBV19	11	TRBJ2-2	TGTGCCAGTAGGAACACCGGGGAGCTGTTTTTT	CASRNTGELFF
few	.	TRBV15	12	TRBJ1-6	TGTGCCACCAGCACGAGGGAGGCTAGCCTCCACTTT	CATSTREASLHF
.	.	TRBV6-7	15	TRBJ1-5	TGTGCCAGCAGTTACCCGGGTGGAGGGCGGGTGCCCCAGCATTTT	CASSYPGGGRVPQHF
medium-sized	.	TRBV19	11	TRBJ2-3	TGTGCCAGTAGGTCCCCGGATACGCAGTATTTT	CASRSPDTQYF
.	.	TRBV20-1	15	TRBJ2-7	TGCAGTGCTAGCCCCGGGGCAGAGCCCACCTACGAGCAGTACTTC	CSASPGAEPTYEQYF
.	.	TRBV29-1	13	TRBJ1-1	TGCAGCGTTGAAGAGGTAGGAGGGCTTGAAGCTTTCTTT	CSVEEVGGLEAFF
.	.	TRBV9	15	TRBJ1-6	TGTGCCAGCAGCGTAGCTGACATCCGAAATTCACCCCTCCACTTT	CASSVADIRNSPLHF
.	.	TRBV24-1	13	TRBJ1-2	TGTGCCACCAGCGGTGGGCAGTACGATGGCTACACCTTC	CATSGGQYDGYTF
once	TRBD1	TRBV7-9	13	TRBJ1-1	TGTGCCACCTGGACAGGGGAGAACACTGAAGCTTTCTTT	CATWTGENTEAFF
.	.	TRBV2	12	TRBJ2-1	TGTGCCAGCAGTAACGGCCACAATGAGCAGTTCTTC	CASSNGHNEQFF
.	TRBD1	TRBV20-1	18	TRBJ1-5	TGCAGTGCTAGAGACTCGGGACAGGATTTACATAGCAATCAGCCCCAGCATTTT	CSARDSGQDLHSNQPQHF
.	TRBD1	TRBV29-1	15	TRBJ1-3	TGCAGCGCAGTCCGACAGGGGGAATATGGCTACACCATATATTTT	CSAVRQGEYGYTIYF
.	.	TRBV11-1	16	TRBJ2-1	TGTGCCAGCAGCTTAGCCGAGGGTCGGGAGTCATCCCCCCAGGACTTC	CASSLAEGRESSPQDF
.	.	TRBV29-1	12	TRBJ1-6	TGCGGCGTTCGCGACAGTAATTCACCCCTCCACTTT	CGVRDSNSPLHF
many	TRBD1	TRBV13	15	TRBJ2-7	TGTGCCAGCAGCTTAGAGGGACAGGGTACATACGAGCAGTACTTC	CASSLEGQGTYEQYF
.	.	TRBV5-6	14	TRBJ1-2	TGTGCCAGCAGCTTGGCAGGCCAGAACTATGGCTACACCTTC	CASSLAGQNYGYTF
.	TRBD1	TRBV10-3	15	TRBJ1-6	TGTGCCATCAGGACCTCGGGACAGGACAATTCACCCCTCCACTTT	CAIRTSGQDNSPLHF
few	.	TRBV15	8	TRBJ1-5	TGTAGCAATCAGCCCCAGCATTTT	CSNQPQHF
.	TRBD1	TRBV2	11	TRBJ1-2	TGCGCCAGCAGCGGACAGGGCTTCTACACCTTC	CASSGQGFYTF
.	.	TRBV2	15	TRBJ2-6	TGTGCCAGCAGTGAAGCCCGCTCTGGGGCCAACGTCCTGACTTTC	CASSEARSGANVLTF
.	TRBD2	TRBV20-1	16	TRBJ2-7	TGCAGTGCTAGCGGGACTAGCGGGGGCCCCTCCTACGAGCAGTACTTC	CSASGTSGGPSYEQYF
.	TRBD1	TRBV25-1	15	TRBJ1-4	TGTGCCAGCAGTGGAAGGGGACAGGGGCATGAAAAACTGTTTTTT	CASSGRGQGHEKLFF
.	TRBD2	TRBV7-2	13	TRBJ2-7	TGTGCCAGCACTAGCGGGCCCGGTTACGAGCAGTACTTC	CASTSGPGYEQYF
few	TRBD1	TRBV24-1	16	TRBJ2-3	TGTGCCACCAGTGGACAGGGGGCTGGGAGCACAGATACGCAGTATTTT	CATSGQGAGSTDTQYF
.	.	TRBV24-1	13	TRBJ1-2	TGTGCCAGCCGTGTAGGGGAGGGTCATGGCTACACCTTC	CASRVGEGHGYTF
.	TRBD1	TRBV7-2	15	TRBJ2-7	TGTGCCAGCAGCTTCGTCCCAGGGGGTTCGTACGAGCAGTACTTC	CASSFVPGGSYEQYF
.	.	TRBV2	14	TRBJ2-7	TGTGCCAGCAGTGTAGATCAGGGTAACTACGAGCAGTACTTC	CASSVDQGNYEQYF
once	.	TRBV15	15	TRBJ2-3	TGTGCCACCAGCGCGCGGGACTGGATCACAGATACGCAGTATTTT	CATSARDWITDTQYF
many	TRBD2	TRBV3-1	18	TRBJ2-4	TGTGCCAGCAGCCAAGAGATAGCGGGAGGTTGGGGCAAAAACATTCAGTACTTC	CASSQEIAGGWGKNIQYF
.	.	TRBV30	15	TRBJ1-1	TGTGCCTGGAGTGGAAATACAAGAGGTGACACTGAAGCTTTCTTT	CAWSGNTRGDTEAFF
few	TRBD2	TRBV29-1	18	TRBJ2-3	TGCAGCGTTGTCTCCCCGAGCGGGGGGACCGTGGGCACAGATACGCAGTATTTT	CSVVSPSGGTVGTDTQYF
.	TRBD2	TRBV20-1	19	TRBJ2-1	TGCAGTGCTACCCCCTCACAGCGGGGGATGTATAAGGTTGGCAATGAGCAGTTCTTC	CSATPSQRGMYKVGNEQFF
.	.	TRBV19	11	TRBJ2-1	TGTGCCAGTAGCGCATACAATGAGCAGTTCTTC	CASSAYNEQFF
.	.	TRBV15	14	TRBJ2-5	TGTGCCACCAGCAGAGATTTGGGGCAAGAGACCCAGTACTTC	CATSRDLGQETQYF
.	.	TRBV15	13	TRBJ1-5	TGTGCCACTAGAATGGATAGCAATCAGCCCCAGCATTTT	CATRMDSNQPQHF
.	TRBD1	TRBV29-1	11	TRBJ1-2	TGCAGCGTTGACAGGGGGGGCGGCTACACCTTC	CSVDRGGGYTF
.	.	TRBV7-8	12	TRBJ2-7	TGTGCCAGCAGCACCGATACGTACGAGCAGTACTTC	CASSTDTYEQYF
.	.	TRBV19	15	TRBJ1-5	TGTGCCAGTAGTATAGGGGAGAATAGCAATCAGCCCCAGCATTTT	CASSIGENSNQPQHF
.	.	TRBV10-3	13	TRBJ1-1	TGTGCCATCAGTGCTGACAGGAACACTGAAGCTTTCTTT	CAISADRNTEAFF